These T cell receptor beta chains were read from a single sample in a study of blood T cell repertoires in COVID-19. The protocol was immunoSEQ multiplex PCR, while the TCRdb copy is restricted to in-frame clones and leaves out a portion. Among around 700,000 clones listed, about 87% were seen once. Sequenced material: peripheral blood. The receptors here all came from a woman younger than 30 with acute or convalescent COVID-19. CDR3s include the opening cysteine and the closing phenylalanine or tryptophan. D genes are given only for firm matches. Expanded clones are given a class, and other clones once, few, many or no size at all.

CDR3 protein | CDR3 DNA | V gene | clone size | J gene | CDR3 length | D gene
CASTTTTSGEWGTQYF | TGTGCCAGCACAACGACTACTAGCGGGGAATGGGGTACGCAGTATTTT | TRBV27 | NA | TRBJ2-3 | 16 | TRBD2
CASSLTDRYEQYF | TGTGCCAGCAGCTTGACAGATCGCTACGAGCAGTACTTC | TRBV5-6 | NA | TRBJ2-7 | 13 | NA
CASKQRTGLVETQYF | TGTGCCAGCAAACAGAGGACAGGGTTAGTAGAGACCCAGTACTTC | TRBV2 | once | TRBJ2-5 | 15 | TRBD1
CSVPGQGTDTQYF | TGCAGCGTCCCGGGACAGGGAACAGATACGCAGTATTTT | TRBV29-1 | NA | TRBJ2-3 | 13 | TRBD1
CASSAQGNTEAFF | TGTGCCAGCAGCGCTCAGGGGAACACTGAAGCTTTCTTT | TRBV9 | NA | TRBJ1-1 | 13 | NA
CACPGTGTYTEAFF | TGTGCCTGTCCTGGGACAGGGACCTACACTGAAGCTTTCTTT | TRBV30 | NA | TRBJ1-1 | 14 | TRBD1
CASSYSRTGAFF | TGTGCCAGCAGTTACTCTCGAACGGGAGCTTTCTTT | TRBV6-2/TRBV6-3 | NA | TRBJ1-1 | 12 | NA
CASSFRAGSADTQYF | TGTGCCAGCAGCTTCCGGGCGGGGTCCGCAGATACGCAGTATTTT | TRBV6-4 | NA | TRBJ2-3 | 15 | NA
CAPQGNYGYTF | TGTGCCCCCCAGGGGAACTATGGCTACACCTTC | TRBV24-1 | NA | TRBJ1-2 | 11 | NA
CASMVADTQYF | TGTGCCAGCATGGTAGCAGATACGCAGTATTTT | TRBV6-5 | NA | TRBJ2-3 | 11 | NA
CASSLGRGRRSTGYTF | TGTGCCAGCAGCTTAGGAAGGGGCCGGCGGAGCACTGGCTACACCTTC | TRBV11-2 | NA | TRBJ1-2 | 16 | NA
CASSGNSGPQHF | TGTGCTAGTTCTGGAAACAGTGGGCCCCAGCATTTT | TRBV12-5 | NA | TRBJ1-5 | 12 | NA
CASSIGVQPQHF | TGTGCCAGTAGTATAGGAGTTCAGCCCCAGCATTTT | TRBV19 | NA | TRBJ1-5 | 12 | NA
CASSHAWANTEAFF | TGTGCCAGCAGTCACGCCTGGGCAAACACTGAAGCTTTCTTT | TRBV25-1 | NA | TRBJ1-1 | 14 | NA
CASSRRGEQYF | TGTGCCAGCAGCCGCCGGGGGGAGCAGTACTTC | TRBV6-5 | NA | TRBJ2-7 | 11 | NA
CASSPNGDHGYTF | TGTGCCAGCAGCCCTAATGGAGACCATGGCTACACCTTC | TRBV11-2 | NA | TRBJ1-2 | 13 | NA
CARRTGGQPQHF | TGTGCCAGGCGGACAGGGGGTCAGCCCCAGCATTTT | TRBV11-3 | NA | TRBJ1-5 | 12 | TRBD1
CASSFGQGLGKAFF | TGTGCCAGCAGTTTCGGGCAGGGCTTGGGGAAAGCTTTCTTT | TRBV27 | NA | TRBJ1-1 | 14 | NA
CAISVTTGRDHYGYTF | TGTGCCATCAGTGTGACGACGGGCAGGGATCACTATGGCTACACCTTC | TRBV10-3 | NA | TRBJ1-2 | 16 | NA
CASISTGGLLETQYF | TGTGCCAGCATCAGCACGGGGGGCCTTTTGGAGACCCAGTACTTC | TRBV2 | NA | TRBJ2-5 | 15 | NA
CASNSFPLQGSNYGYTF | TGTGCCAGCAACAGCTTCCCCCTACAGGGATCTAACTATGGCTACACCTTC | TRBV7-9 | NA | TRBJ1-2 | 17 | NA
CASRQTGWREKLFF | TGTGCCAGCCGCCAGACAGGGTGGCGTGAAAAACTGTTTTTT | TRBV27 | NA | TRBJ1-4 | 14 | TRBD1
CASSSLGTELYEQYF | TGTGCCAGCTCCTCCCTCGGGACAGAGCTCTACGAGCAGTACTTC | TRBV27 | NA | TRBJ2-7 | 15 | TRBD1
CASSPRTSGGGELFF | TGTGCCAGCAGCCCCAGGACTAGCGGGGGCGGGGAGCTGTTTTTT | TRBV11-2 | NA | TRBJ2-2 | 15 | TRBD2
CASSAYPPGLAGGNSGSYEQYF | TGTGCCAGCAGCGCCTACCCCCCGGGACTAGCGGGGGGTAATAGTGGGTCCTACGAGCAGTACTTC | TRBV7-3 | NA | TRBJ2-7 | 22 | TRBD2
CASSATSGAMDEQFF | TGTGCCAGCAGTGCGACTAGCGGGGCCATGGATGAGCAGTTCTTC | TRBV6-4 | NA | TRBJ2-1 | 15 | TRBD2
CASSPGQPNYGYTF | TGTGCCAGCAGTCCGGGACAGCCAAACTATGGCTACACCTTC | TRBV6-4 | once | TRBJ1-2 | 14 | TRBD1
CASSPRPFVGGTHEQYF | TGTGCCAGCAGCCCACGACCCTTTGTGGGGGGGACCCACGAGCAGTACTTC | TRBV9 | NA | TRBJ2-7 | 17 | TRBD2
CATSSLTGYNEQFF | TGTGCCACCAGCAGCCTAACAGGGTACAATGAGCAGTTCTTC | TRBV15 | NA | TRBJ2-1 | 14 | NA
CASSRTRGGRNTEAFF | TGTGCCAGCAGCCGCACCAGAGGTGGTAGAAACACTGAAGCTTTCTTT | TRBV3-1/TRBV3-2 | few | TRBJ1-1 | 16 | NA
CASKKETGNEKLFF | TGTGCCAGCAAGAAAGAAACAGGGAATGAAAAACTGTTTTTT | TRBV6-6 | NA | TRBJ1-4 | 14 | NA
CASSFGSGGSVTQYF | TGTGCCAGCAGTTTTGGTAGCGGGGGATCTGTGACCCAGTACTTC | TRBV6-5 | NA | TRBJ2-5 | 15 | TRBD2
CASSRLQGRNPEAFF | TGTGCCAGCAGCCGACTACAGGGCCGGAACCCTGAAGCTTTCTTT | TRBV6-5 | NA | TRBJ1-1 | 15 | NA
CASTKGTGWNEQFF | TGTGCCAGCACCAAGGGGACAGGGTGGAATGAGCAGTTCTTC | TRBV6-6 | NA | TRBJ2-1 | 14 | TRBD1
CSVDRTSYNEQFF | TGCAGCGTTGATAGAACCTCCTACAATGAGCAGTTCTTC | TRBV29-1 | NA | TRBJ2-1 | 13 | NA
CASSLAQESYGYTF | TGCGCCAGCAGCTTGGCCCAAGAGAGCTATGGCTACACCTTC | TRBV5-1 | NA | TRBJ1-2 | 14 | NA
CAWSEAAGYEKLFF | TGTGCCTGGAGTGAGGCCGCAGGCTATGAAAAACTGTTTTTT | TRBV30 | NA | TRBJ1-4 | 14 | NA
CASSVDAGLDTQYF | TGTGCCAGCAGCGTAGACGCGGGCTTGGATACGCAGTATTTT | TRBV9 | NA | TRBJ2-3 | 14 | NA
CASSTPRGGSTGELFF | TGTGCCAGTAGTACCCCCCGGGGGGGCTCAACCGGGGAGCTGTTTTTT | TRBV19 | NA | TRBJ2-2 | 16 | TRBD2
CASSQAGGTGNTIYF | TGCGCCAGCAGCCAAGCGGGAGGGACCGGAAACACCATATATTTT | TRBV4-3 | NA | TRBJ1-3 | 15 | NA
CATKQANYGYTF | TGTGCCACCAAACAGGCTAACTATGGCTACACCTTC | TRBV6-5 | NA | TRBJ1-2 | 12 | NA
CASSPTRWTGGTNEKLFF | TGTGCCAGCAGCCCCACCAGGTGGACAGGAGGGACTAATGAAAAACTGTTTTTT | TRBV3-1/TRBV3-2 | NA | TRBJ1-4 | 18 | TRBD1
CASSEYRTGKKKETQYF | TGCGCCAGCTCTGAGTATAGGACAGGGAAAAAAAAAGAGACCCAGTACTTC | TRBV10-1 | NA | TRBJ2-5 | 17 | TRBD1
CASSLGRVAGTEQYF | TGCGCCAGCAGCTTGGGGCGGGTGGCGGGGACCGAGCAGTACTTC | TRBV5-1 | once | TRBJ2-7 | 15 | NA
CASGSPGISGNTIYF | TGTGCTAGTGGTTCCCCAGGGATCTCTGGAAACACCATATATTTT | TRBV12-5 | NA | TRBJ1-3 | 15 | NA
CASSLDWQPQHF | TGTGCCAGCAGCCTCGACTGGCAGCCCCAGCATTTT | TRBV6-6 | NA | TRBJ1-5 | 12 | NA
CASSGPGQRHQPQHF | TGTGCCAGCAGCGGGCCGGGACAGCGACATCAGCCCCAGCATTTT | TRBV2 | NA | TRBJ1-5 | 15 | TRBD1
CASSAHPYNQPQHF | TGTGCCAGCAGTGCGCATCCCTACAATCAGCCCCAGCATTTT | TRBV6-6 | NA | TRBJ1-5 | 14 | NA
CARDQQGSTGELFF | TGTGCCCGCGATCAACAAGGGAGCACCGGGGAGCTGTTTTTT | TRBV6-4 | NA | TRBJ2-2 | 14 | NA
CASSKTSGGASSYEQYF | TGTGCCAGCAGTAAAACAAGCGGGGGGGCCTCGTCCTACGAGCAGTACTTC | TRBV7-9 | NA | TRBJ2-7 | 17 | TRBD2
CASSHDWNMNTEAFF | TGCGCCAGCAGCCATGACTGGAACATGAACACTGAAGCTTTCTTT | TRBV4-1 | NA | TRBJ1-1 | 15 | NA
CASNGGAQETQYF | TGTGCCAGCAATGGGGGGGCCCAAGAGACCCAGTACTTC | TRBV3-1/TRBV3-2 | NA | TRBJ2-5 | 13 | NA